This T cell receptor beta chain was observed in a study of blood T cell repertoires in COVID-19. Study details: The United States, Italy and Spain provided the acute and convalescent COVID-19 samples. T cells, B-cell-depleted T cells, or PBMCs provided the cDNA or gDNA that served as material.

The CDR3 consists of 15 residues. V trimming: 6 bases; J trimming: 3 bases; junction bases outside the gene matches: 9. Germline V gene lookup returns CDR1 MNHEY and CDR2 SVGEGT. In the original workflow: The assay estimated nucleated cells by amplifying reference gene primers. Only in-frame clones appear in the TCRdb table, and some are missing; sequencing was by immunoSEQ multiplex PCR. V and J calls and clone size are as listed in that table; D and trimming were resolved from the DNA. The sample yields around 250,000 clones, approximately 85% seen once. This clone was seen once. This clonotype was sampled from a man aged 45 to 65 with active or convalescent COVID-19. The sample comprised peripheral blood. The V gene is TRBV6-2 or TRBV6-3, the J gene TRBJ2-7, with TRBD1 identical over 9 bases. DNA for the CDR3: TGTGCCAGCAGCCGCCTGGGACAGGGTGGCTACGAGCAGTACTTC. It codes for CASSRLGQGGYEQYF.